These T cell receptor beta chains were read from a single sample in a study of blood T cell repertoires in COVID-19. Data came from immunoSEQ multiplex PCR; TCRdb stores just in-frame clones and leaves some out. There are around 200,000 clones in the sample; around 90% occur only once, and more than 2.5% lies in the top ten. Sequenced input: PBMCs or T cells enriched from blood (not recorded which). These receptors came from a woman aged 25 to 39 who had recovered from COVID-19. The CDR3 runs from the conserved cysteine through the conserved F or W. A D gene is named only where the DNA matches it firmly. Rows may omit the clone size; those that give it use once, few, many or a size class.

clone_size j_call v_call d_call cdr3_aa cdr3_nt
few TRBJ1-5 TRBV19 TRBD1 CASSTTGGNQPQHF TGTGCCAGTAGTACCACAGGGGGCAATCAGCCCCAGCATTTT
many TRBJ2-3 TRBV6-4 TRBD2 CASSVAGGTDTQYF TGTGCCAGCAGTGTTGCGGGGGGGACAGATACGCAGTATTTT
. TRBJ1-2 TRBV7-2 . CASSLAGPDYGYTF TGTGCCAGCAGCTTAGCGGGGCCAGACTATGGCTACACCTTC
. TRBJ1-6 TRBV4-1 . CASSRYNNSPLHF TGCGCCAGCAGCCGATACAATAATTCACCCCTCCACTTT
. TRBJ2-2 TRBV11-2 TRBD1 CASSPGGPNTGELFF TGTGCCAGCAGCCCAGGGGGACCGAACACCGGGGAGCTGTTTTTT
. TRBJ1-4 TRBV7-3 TRBD1 CASSLTGGTNEKLFF TGTGCCAGCAGCTTAACAGGGGGCACTAATGAAAAACTGTTTTTT
. TRBJ2-3 TRBV7-9 TRBD2 CASSLGGFADTQYF TGTGCCAGCAGCTTGGGGGGGTTCGCAGATACGCAGTATTTT
. TRBJ1-4 TRBV13 . CASSPQWVAEKLFF TGTGCCAGCAGCCCACAGTGGGTCGCTGAAAAACTGTTTTTT
. TRBJ2-7 TRBV20-1 . CSASSRGLGVQYF TGCAGTGCTAGTAGTCGGGGACTGGGGGTGCAGTACTTC
. TRBJ1-4 TRBV5-1 . CASSSVEASNEKLFF TGCGCCAGCAGCTCGGTCGAGGCCTCTAATGAAAAACTGTTTTTT
. TRBJ1-5 TRBV7-2 . CASSLFGHNSNQPQHF TGTGCCAGCAGCTTATTTGGGCATAATAGCAATCAGCCCCAGCATTTT
. TRBJ2-5 TRBV7-9 TRBD1 CASSLGGQGKGTQYF TGTGCCAGCAGCTTAGGGGGACAGGGTAAAGGGACCCAGTACTTC
. TRBJ2-1 TRBV9 TRBD1 CASSSRRGQGANEQFF TGTGCCAGCAGCTCCCGTAGGGGACAGGGAGCCAATGAGCAGTTCTTC
. TRBJ1-1 TRBV19 TRBD1 CASRRGQAENTEAFF TGTGCCAGTAGACGAGGACAGGCTGAGAACACTGAAGCTTTCTTT
few TRBJ1-3 TRBV18 . CASSPGGFSGNTIYF TGTGCCAGCTCACCCGGCGGGTTCTCTGGAAACACCATATATTTT
. TRBJ1-2 TRBV29-1 . CSVPHFSYGYTF TGCAGCGTCCCCCATTTTAGCTATGGCTACACCTTC
. TRBJ2-1 TRBV5-1 TRBD1 CASSHGQDSYNEQFF TGCGCCAGCAGCCATGGACAGGATTCCTACAATGAGCAGTTCTTC
. TRBJ2-3 TRBV7-8 TRBD1 CASSKGQAPDTQYF TGTGCCAGCAGCAAGGGACAGGCCCCAGATACGCAGTATTTT
. TRBJ1-5 TRBV12-5 TRBD1 CASEKQGYQPQHF TGTGCTAGTGAAAAACAGGGGTATCAGCCCCAGCATTTT
. TRBJ2-3 TRBV24-1 . CATSESGKGSPDTQYF TGTGCCACCAGTGAGTCAGGGAAAGGATCACCAGATACGCAGTATTTT
. TRBJ2-3 TRBV7-2 . CASSPPGRVGTDTQYF TGTGCCAGCAGCCCCCCCGGCAGGGTTGGCACAGATACGCAGTATTTT
few TRBJ2-7 TRBV5-1 . CASSPHLNRYEQYF TGCGCCAGCAGCCCCCACCTCAACAGGTACGAGCAGTACTTC
. TRBJ1-1 TRBV19 TRBD1 CASSIRQGSTEAFF TGTGCCAGTAGTATTCGACAGGGGTCCACTGAAGCTTTCTTT
. TRBJ2-1 TRBV6-5 TRBD1 CASTPGQGLDEQFF TGTGCCAGCACCCCGGGACAGGGTTTGGATGAGCAGTTCTTC
. TRBJ2-3 TRBV7-2 TRBD1 CASSRDRTTDTQYF TGTGCCAGCAGCCGGGACAGAACCACAGATACGCAGTATTTT
. TRBJ2-3 TRBV13 TRBD2 CASSSPGLAGGSTDTQYF TGTGCCAGCAGCTCCCCCGGACTAGCGGGGGGTTCCACAGATACGCAGTATTTT
. TRBJ1-1 TRBV7-9 TRBD1 CASSSLGQGSNTEAFF TGTGCCAGCAGCTCACTCGGACAGGGGTCGAACACTGAAGCTTTCTTT
. TRBJ2-1 TRBV29-1 TRBD2 CSVASSGGAPNPFF TGCAGCGTTGCGTCGTCGGGGGGGGCCCCCAACCCGTTCTTC